Each of the 13 T cell receptor beta chains below was sequenced from the same sample in a study of shared clonotypes between healthy human individuals. Sequencing was performed with immunoSEQ multiplex PCR; in TCRdb, only in-frame clones are kept and a portion is missing. The data show 400,000 to 500,000 clones, with 70% to 80% seen just once and over 10% held by the top ten. Sequences were obtained from PBMCs. These receptors were collected from a woman aged 40 to 50 in good health. Some clones in this sample may be carry-over from other donors' samples.

The rearrangement links TRBV6-1 to TRBJ2-3; TRBD2 is a possible D gene (6 bases). The CDR3 runs 14 residues. Germline CDR1 MNHNS, CDR2 SASEGT. Deletions cut 2 bases from V and 3 bases from J, with 9 bases between. The DNA of the CDR3 is TGTGCCAGCAGTGAATCCCTAGCGACAGATACGCAGTATTTT. It yields the protein CASSESLATDTQYF.

V and J are TRBV5-5 and TRBJ1-1; no definite D call. The CDR3 contains 12 residues. The V end was cut by 4 bases, the J end by 5 bases, with 9 bases between. The germline CDR1 and CDR2 sequences are SGHKS and YYEKEE (reference sequence). The CDR3 sequence: CASSPVGTEAFF. CDR3 sequence (DNA): TGTGCCAGCAGCCCCGTTGGTACTGAAGCTTTCTTT.

The chain carries TRBV2 and TRBJ2-5; D unresolved. This CDR3 contains 13 residues. Looked up from germline, CDR1 is SNHLY and CDR2 is FYNNEI. V was pared by 2 bases and J by 4 bases, with 8 bases between. CDR3 DNA: TGTGCCAGCAGTGAAAGGCCTTTAGAGACCCAGTACTTC. The encoded protein is CASSERPLETQYF. The full variable domain, completed using reference TRBV2 and TRBJ2-5, is EPEVTQTPSHQVTQMGQEVILRCVPISNHLYFYWYRQILGQKVEFLVSFYNNEISEKSEIFDDQFSVERPDGSNFTLKIRSTKLEDSAMYFCASSERPLETQYFGPGTRLLVL.

A note on this clone: At one boundary the junction diverges from the germline segment, which might be a read error. CDR3 sequence reads: CASRDSSYQPQHF. CDR3 coding DNA: TGTGCCAGCAGGGACAGTAGCTATCAGCCCCAGCATTTT. The rearrangement uses TRBV6-1 and TRBJ1-5; D is possibly TRBD1 (6 bases). This CDR3 has 13 residues. CDR1 and CDR2 from the germline V gene are MNHNS and SASEGT.

This clone was seen a handful of times. The chain carries TRBV5-1 and TRBJ2-6; the match to TRBD1 covers 8 bases. The CDR3 is made up of 16 amino acids. The germline gives CDR1 SGHRS, CDR2 YFSETQ. The V segment lost 5 bases and the J segment 0 bases; nucleotides outside the gene matches: 4. The CDR3 DNA sequence: TGCGCCAGCAGTCCGGACAGGGCCTCTGGGGCCAACGTCCTGACTTTC. Residues: CASSPDRASGANVLTF.

This clone has a single count. This chain connects TRBV6-1 to TRBJ2-5; D remains ambiguous. CDR3 length: 10 amino acids. The V end was cut by 9 bases, the J end by 11 bases, with 13 bases between. Germline loops: CDR1 MNHNS, CDR2 SASEGT. CDR3 region: CARVRPVQYF. CDR3 nucleotides: TGTGCCAGGGTAAGGCCAGTGCAGTACTTC.

This clone has only a few counts. Mismatch with germline at one junction end may stem from a read error. This chain uses TRBV11-2 with TRBJ2-6, with 9 bases matching TRBD1. Germline CDR1 and CDR2: SGHAT and FQNNGV. The CDR3 loop spans 18 amino acids. The CDR3 region is CASSHRDRALTGASVLTF. The CDR3 DNA reads as TGTGCCAGCAGTCACCGGGACAGGGCCCTCACTGGGGCCAGCGTCCTGACTTTC.

The chain is built from TRBV6-4 and TRBJ1-1; unclear D gene. This CDR3 contains 14 residues. Trimming took 3 bases from V and 2 from J, leaving 10 bases between them. Per germline, CDR1 MRHNA and CDR2 SNTAGT. As DNA, the CDR3 is TGTGCCAGCAGTGAAACGCCAGGTAACACTGAAGCTTTCTTT. It encodes CASSETPGNTEAFF.

V and J are TRBV28 and TRBJ1-2; D ambiguous. Trimming removed 5 bases from V and 13 bases from J, with 20 bases in between. Germline lookup yields CDR1 MDHEN and CDR2 SYDVKM. CDR3 size: 13 residues. The CDR3 bases are TGTGCCAGCAGTCCACCAACTCCTATGGCTACCACCTTC. Translation: CASSPPTPMATTF.

The rearrangement links TRBV5-1 to TRBJ2-1; TRBD2 matches at 8 bases. Trimming at V came to 5 bases and at J to 4 bases, leaving 5 bases not matched to a gene. The CDR3 is 14 amino acids. From germline, CDR1 is SGHRS and CDR2 YFSETQ. As DNA, the CDR3 is TGCGCCAGCAGGGAACTAGCGGCTTACAATGAGCAGTTCTTC. It yields the protein CASRELAAYNEQFF.

The chain links TRBV19 to TRBJ1-2, with a weak D call TRBD1 (5 bases). From germline, CDR1 is LNHDA and CDR2 SQIVND (reference sequence). CDR3 size: 15 residues. V was pared by 2 bases and J by 7 bases, with 17 bases between. The CDR3 is CASSILGVQISGYTF. The CDR3, as DNA: TGTGCCAGTAGTATATTGGGGGTCCAAATATCTGGCTACACCTTC.

V is TRBV6-5 and J is TRBJ1-1; 9 bases align to TRBD1. V lost 5 bases, J lost 9 bases, and 10 bases stayed unmatched. The germline CDR1 and CDR2 sequences are MNHEY and SVGAGI. The CDR3 has 14 residues. The CDR3 loop is CASSTRDRAPQAFF. The CDR3 region has the DNA TGTGCCAGCAGTACCCGGGACAGGGCTCCCCAAGCTTTCTTT.

The CDR3 region has the DNA TGTGCCAGCAGCTTGACTAAACCGGGACCAACCCTCACCGGGGAGCTGTTTTTT. Translating it yields CASSLTKPGPTLTGELFF. The V call is TRBV11-3, the J call TRBJ2-2; D may match TRBD1 or TRBD2 (5 bases each). Between the trimmed V and J ends, which lost 3 bases and 4 bases, there was a span of 21 bases. Germline-derived CDR1 and CDR2 are SGHNT and YENEEA. The length of the CDR3 is 18 residues.